This TCR beta chain was observed in a study of CD4 T cells in relation to SARS-CoV-2 and coronaviruses. Study at large: PBMCs were cultured with antigen for roughly nine days before TCR beta sequencing.

This CDR3 has 13 residues. Germline V gene data show CDR1 as LNHDA and CDR2 as SQIVND (reference sequence). Trimming pared 3 bases from V and 8 bases from J, leaving 11 bases between. A remark on this clone: The antigen remains undetermined.

Before the COVID-19 pandemic, during about 2010-2018, CD4+ T cells were taken from unexposed donors. CD4+ T cells were isolated from the cells after about nine days of culture. Cells permitting, SARS-CoV-2 S/N and four cold-coronavirus spikes were tested on unexposed-donor CD4+ T cells. TCRdb's table, derived via immunoSEQ multiplex PCR, lists solely in-frame clones and lacks some. This sample has 32,000 or so clones, with approximately 80% found just once. The TCR originated in a human donor in good health. V is TRBV19 and J is TRBJ2-1; D remains unclear. Sequenced material: CD4+ T cells from PBMCs, cultured in vitro. The CDR3 protein is CASSMARTDEQFF. The CDR3 nucleotides read TGTGCCAGTAGTATGGCCAGGACGGATGAGCAGTTCTTC.